Sequencing of this TCR beta chain was carried out in a study of OX40 agonist ivuxolimab in advanced cancers. As for the study in general: All patients had ivuxolimab intravenously every 2 weeks at 0.01 to 10 mg/kg. Patients receiving dose escalation had hepatocellular carcinoma, melanoma, renal cell or head and neck cancer. Three dose-escalation patients had partial responses: one with hepatocellular carcinoma and two with cutaneous melanoma.

Regarding this clone: No antigen is known for it.

Assay used: immunoSEQ multiplex PCR; TCRdb lists only in-frame clones, some missing. The data contain 100,000 to 150,000 clones, less than 95% of them seen just once; the ten biggest clones take up more than 0.7%. General study results and limits: CD8+ T cells showed, on average, more clonal expansion than CD4+ cells.

The germline V gene has CDR1 SNHLY and CDR2 FYNNEI. The V end was cut by 8 bases, the J end by 3 bases, with 8 bases between. CDR3 size: 11 residues. Sample: CD4+ or CD8+ T cells sorted from blood, taken in a trial of the OX40 agonist ivuxolimab. The chain links TRBV2 to TRBJ2-7; D assignment may be TRBD1 or TRBD2 (5 bases each). This clonotype was sampled from an adult with an advanced solid tumor such as melanoma, head and neck, liver or kidney cancer. CDR3: CASGGDYEQYF. The CDR3 coding sequence is TGTGCCAGCGGGGGAGACTACGAGCAGTACTTC.